This T cell receptor beta chain appears in the sequencing data of a study of beta chain features in type 1 diabetes. About the research overall: In all, around 110,000,000 sorted cells from all samples were analyzed.

Germline V CDR1 and CDR2: LGHNA, YSLEER. This CDR3 comprises 16 residues. J lost 7 bases, V lost 3 bases, and 11 bases had no gene match. As for this clone: Antigen: not known.

The study, taken as a whole, reports: People with Type 1 diabetes carried modestly yet significantly shorter TCRB CDR3s in all four CD4+ subsets.

The entirety of the isolated RNA underwent reverse transcription, so expressed TCRB transcripts were sequenced. Samples of naive, central memory and regulatory T cells yielded a mean of about 3.9 million reads. Only in-frame clones appear in the TCRdb table, and some are missing; sequencing was by immunoSEQ multiplex PCR. The sample consists of about 400,000 clones, 10% to 15% of them appearing once. This receptor was obtained from a woman younger than 35 with type 1 diabetes. Sequences were obtained from naive CD4+ T cells from blood. The chain links TRBV4-3 to TRBJ1-2; the match to TRBD1 covers 10 bases. The CDR3 DNA follows: TGCGCCAGCAGCCAGTACAACCGACAGGGGGCAATTGGCTACACCTTC. Its translation is CASSQYNRQGAIGYTF.